Each of the 5 T cell receptor beta chains below was sequenced from the same sample in a study of shared clonotypes between healthy human individuals. TCRdb's copy holds only in-frame clones and misses some; the assay was immunoSEQ multiplex PCR. This sample has about 460,000 clones; 75% to 80% occur once, and the top ten carry around 13%. The material sequenced was PBMCs. Source of these receptors: a middle-aged woman in good health. Some clones in this sample may be carry-over from other donors' samples.

The rearrangement joins TRBV7-2 to TRBJ2-1, with TRBD1 matching over 10 bases. Germline CDR1 is SGHTA and CDR2 is FQGNSA. The CDR3 is 16 amino acids. The V segment lost 5 bases and the J segment 7 bases; nucleotides outside the gene matches: 11. DNA of the CDR3: TGTGCCAGCAGCCCCCCGGGACAGGGGTTTAATAATGAGCAGTTCTTC. It codes for CASSPPGQGFNNEQFF.

The rearrangement links TRBV7-2 to TRBJ2-7; 7 bases fit TRBD2. Germline V lookup: CDR1 SGHTA, CDR2 FQGNSA. V was clipped by 5 bases and J by 3 bases; unmatched bases: 7. The CDR3 covers 14 residues. The CDR3 protein is CASSPGLGVYEQYF. Written as DNA, the CDR3 is TGTGCCAGCAGCCCCGGACTAGGGGTCTACGAGCAGTACTTC.

J is TRBJ2-1 and V is TRBV7-9; no definite D call. Looked up from germline, CDR1 is SEHNR and CDR2 is FQNEAQ (reference sequence). V was trimmed by 3 bases and J by 0 bases, leaving 12 bases between them. The CDR3 spans 16 residues. The chain's CDR3 is CASSFLGGSSYNEQFF. The DNA for the CDR3 is TGTGCCAGCAGCTTTCTTGGCGGCAGCTCCTACAATGAGCAGTTCTTC.

The CDR3 coding sequence is TGTGCCAGCAGCTTAGGCCCGCAGAGAATCTATGGCTACACCTTC. As protein: CASSLGPQRIYGYTF. This sequence joins TRBV7-9 and TRBJ1-2; D not resolved. Germline CDR1 SEHNR, CDR2 FQNEAQ (reference sequence). V shed 1 base and J shed 4 bases, with 13 bases lying between them. The CDR3 is 15 residues long.

In the case of this clone: Other DNA variants within this sample encode the same CDR3. The CDR3 DNA reads TGTGCCAGCAGTAGGGGGTACGAGCAGTACTTC. Its translation: CASSRGYEQYF. The V and J genes are TRBV28 and TRBJ2-7; possibly TRBD1 for D (6 bases). CDR3 length: 11 amino acids. Germline V gene lookup returns CDR1 MDHEN and CDR2 SYDVKM. The V gene lost 5 bases and the J gene lost 4 bases, with 6 bases spanning the gap.